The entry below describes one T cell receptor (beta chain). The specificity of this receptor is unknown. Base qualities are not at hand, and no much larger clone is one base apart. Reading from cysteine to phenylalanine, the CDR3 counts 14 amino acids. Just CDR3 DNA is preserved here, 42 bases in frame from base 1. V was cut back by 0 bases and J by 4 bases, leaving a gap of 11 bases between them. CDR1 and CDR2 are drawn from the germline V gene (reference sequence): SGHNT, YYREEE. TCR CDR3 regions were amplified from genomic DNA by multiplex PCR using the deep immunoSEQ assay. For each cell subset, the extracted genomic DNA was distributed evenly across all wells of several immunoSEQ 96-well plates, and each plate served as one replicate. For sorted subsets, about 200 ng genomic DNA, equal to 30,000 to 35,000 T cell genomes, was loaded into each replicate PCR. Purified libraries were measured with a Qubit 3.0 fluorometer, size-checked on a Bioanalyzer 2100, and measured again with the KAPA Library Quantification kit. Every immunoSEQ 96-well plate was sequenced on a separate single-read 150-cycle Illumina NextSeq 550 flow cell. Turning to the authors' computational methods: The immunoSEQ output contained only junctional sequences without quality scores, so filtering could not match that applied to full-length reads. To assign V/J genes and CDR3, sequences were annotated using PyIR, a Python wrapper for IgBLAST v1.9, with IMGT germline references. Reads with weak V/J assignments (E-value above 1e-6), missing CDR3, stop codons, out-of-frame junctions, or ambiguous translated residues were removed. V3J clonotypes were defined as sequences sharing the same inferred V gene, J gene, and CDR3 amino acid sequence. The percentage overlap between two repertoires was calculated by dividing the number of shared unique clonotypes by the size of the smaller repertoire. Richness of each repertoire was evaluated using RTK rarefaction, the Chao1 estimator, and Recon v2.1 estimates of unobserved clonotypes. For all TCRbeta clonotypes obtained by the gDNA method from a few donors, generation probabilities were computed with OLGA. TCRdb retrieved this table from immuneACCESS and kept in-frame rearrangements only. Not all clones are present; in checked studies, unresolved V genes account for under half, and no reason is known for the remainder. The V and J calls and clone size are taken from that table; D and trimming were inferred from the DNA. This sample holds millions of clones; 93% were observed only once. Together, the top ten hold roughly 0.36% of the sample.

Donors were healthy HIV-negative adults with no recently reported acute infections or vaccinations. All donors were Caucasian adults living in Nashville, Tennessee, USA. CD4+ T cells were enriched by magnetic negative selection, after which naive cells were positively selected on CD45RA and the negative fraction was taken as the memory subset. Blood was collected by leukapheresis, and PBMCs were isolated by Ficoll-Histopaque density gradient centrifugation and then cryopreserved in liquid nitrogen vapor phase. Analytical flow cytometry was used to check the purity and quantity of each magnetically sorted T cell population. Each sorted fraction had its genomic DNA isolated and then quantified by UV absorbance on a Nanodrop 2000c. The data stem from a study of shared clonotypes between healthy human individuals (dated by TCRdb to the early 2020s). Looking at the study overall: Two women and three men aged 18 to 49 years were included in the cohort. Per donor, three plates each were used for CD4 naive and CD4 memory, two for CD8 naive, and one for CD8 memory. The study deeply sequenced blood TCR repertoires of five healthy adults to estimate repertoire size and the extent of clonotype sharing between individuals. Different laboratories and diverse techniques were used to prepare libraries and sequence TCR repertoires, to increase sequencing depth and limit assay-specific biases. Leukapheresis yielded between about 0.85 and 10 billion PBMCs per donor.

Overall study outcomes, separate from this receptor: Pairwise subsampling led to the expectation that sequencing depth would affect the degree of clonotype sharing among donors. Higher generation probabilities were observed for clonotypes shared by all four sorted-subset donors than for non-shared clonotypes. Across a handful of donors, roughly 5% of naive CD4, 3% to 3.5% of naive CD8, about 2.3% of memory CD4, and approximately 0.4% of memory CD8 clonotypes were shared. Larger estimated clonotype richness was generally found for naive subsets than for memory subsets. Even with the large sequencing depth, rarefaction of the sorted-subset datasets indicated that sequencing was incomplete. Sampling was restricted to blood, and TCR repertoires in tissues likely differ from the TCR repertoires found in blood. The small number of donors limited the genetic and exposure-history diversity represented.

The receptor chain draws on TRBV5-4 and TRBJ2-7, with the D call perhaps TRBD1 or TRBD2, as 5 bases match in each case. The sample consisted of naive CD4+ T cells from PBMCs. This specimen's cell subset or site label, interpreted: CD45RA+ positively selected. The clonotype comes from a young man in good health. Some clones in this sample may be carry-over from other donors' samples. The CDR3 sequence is CASSLAGRQYEQYF. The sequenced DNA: TGTGCCAGCAGCTTGGCGGGACGCCAGTACGAGCAGTACTTC.